The 2 T cell receptor beta chains below all came from one sample that was sequenced in a study of early T cells in non-severe SARS-CoV-2 infection. MiXCR, applied by TCRdb to the 5' RACE reads, yields one record per CDR3 protein. Altogether 55,000 to 75,000 distinct CDR3 sequences are present, approximately 11% being singletons, with the ten largest covering 6.4%. The sequencing input was whole blood. These receptors all come from an adult who was a healthcare worker with PCR-confirmed SARS-CoV-2 infection or an uninfected control (not recorded which).

The chain is built from TRBV7-6 and TRBJ1-1; D perhaps matches TRBD1 (6 bases). Germline CDR1 reads SGHVS; CDR2 reads FNYEAQ. Trimming took off 5 bases at V and 0 bases at J, with 10 bases between the two ends. CDR3 length: 14 amino acids. The CDR3 nucleotides are TGTGCCAGCAGCCGGACAGAAGTGAACACTGAAGCTTTCTTT. Amino acid sequence: CASSRTEVNTEAFF.

This clonotype appeared once. V is TRBV7-9 and J is TRBJ1-2; possible D gene TRBD1, 6 bases. Germline V gene data show CDR1 as SEHNR and CDR2 as FQNEAQ (reference sequence). The CDR3 runs 14 residues. V lost 0 bases and J lost 8, with 13 bases in between. In DNA form, the CDR3 reads TGTGCCAGCAGCTTAGCAGGCAGGGGCACCGGCTACACCTTC. Translating gives CASSLAGRGTGYTF.